These T cell receptor beta chains were read from a single sample in a study of beta chain features in type 1 diabetes. Assay: immunoSEQ multiplex PCR; the TCRdb copy retains only in-frame clones and omits some. In the table there are 200,000 to 300,000 clones, 13% to 15% of which are singletons. Input material: naive CD4+ T cells from blood. These receptors were obtained from a woman aged 40 to 49 in good health. Each CDR3 is given with its conserved first and last residue. A D gene is named only where the DNA matches it firmly. Rows give clone size only sometimes, using once, few, many, or a class for an expanded clone.

D gene	J gene	clone size	V gene	CDR3 protein
TRBD1	TRBJ2-5	few	TRBV5-6	CASGMTGGQETQYF
TRBD2	TRBJ2-3	NA	TRBV18	CASSPRDYTDTQYF
TRBD1	TRBJ2-5	NA	TRBV11-2	CASSLGTGLATQYF
NA	TRBJ2-7	few	TRBV11-2	CASSHPMAQRGQYF
TRBD2	TRBJ2-3	few	TRBV13	CASNGAASGGRRTDTQYF
TRBD1	TRBJ1-1	few	TRBV7-2	CASSWTGGQTEAFF
TRBD1	TRBJ2-2	few	TRBV6-5	CASSTGQGNTGELFF
TRBD1	TRBJ1-2	few	TRBV7-2	CASSFDRGSRYGYTF
TRBD2	TRBJ2-5	NA	TRBV2	CASRLPGLAGSKETQYF
NA	TRBJ2-7	NA	TRBV2	CASSVERSYEQYF
NA	TRBJ1-6	NA	TRBV5-1	CASSLGEGLNNSPLHF
NA	TRBJ2-7	few	TRBV4-1	CASSQVRGSYEQYF
TRBD1	TRBJ2-3	NA	TRBV5-6	CASSPPTDREHTQYF
TRBD1	TRBJ2-7	few	TRBV7-9	CASSRDRGESEQYF
TRBD2	TRBJ2-3	NA	TRBV9	CASSVVGRGVTDTQYF
NA	TRBJ2-1	few	TRBV5-1	CASSLGQDGNEQFF
TRBD1	TRBJ1-5	NA	TRBV2	CASCSQGNQPQHF
NA	NA	NA	TRBV4-1	CASSHPGQYEQYF
NA	TRBJ2-3	few	TRBV9	CASSVGRSQADTQYF
TRBD2	TRBJ2-1	NA	TRBV5-4	CASRREPTSAWGNEQFF
TRBD1	TRBJ1-1	NA	TRBV5-1	CASSLVGQGETEAFF
NA	TRBJ1-2	NA	TRBV19	CASSRTGMGGYTF
NA	TRBJ1-6	few	TRBV4-3	CASSQDSLTNSPLHF
TRBD2	TRBJ2-4	many	TRBV4-2	CASSQDAGGKNIQYF